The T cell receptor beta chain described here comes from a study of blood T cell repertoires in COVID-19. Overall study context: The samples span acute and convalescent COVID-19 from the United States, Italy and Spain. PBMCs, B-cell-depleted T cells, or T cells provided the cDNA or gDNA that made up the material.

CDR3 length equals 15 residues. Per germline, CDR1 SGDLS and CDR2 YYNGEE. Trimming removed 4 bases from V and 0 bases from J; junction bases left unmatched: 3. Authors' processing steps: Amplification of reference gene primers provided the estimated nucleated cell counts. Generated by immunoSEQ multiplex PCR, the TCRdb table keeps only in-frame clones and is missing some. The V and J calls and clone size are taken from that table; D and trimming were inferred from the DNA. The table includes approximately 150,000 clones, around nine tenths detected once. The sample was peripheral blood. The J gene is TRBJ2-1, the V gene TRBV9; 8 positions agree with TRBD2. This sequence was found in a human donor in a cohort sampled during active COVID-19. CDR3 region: CASSTGGLSYNEQFF. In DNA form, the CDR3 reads TGTGCCAGCAGCACGGGGGGGCTCTCCTACAATGAGCAGTTCTTC.